This T cell receptor (beta chain) originates from a study of T cell responses to AZD1222 COVID-19 vaccine. Whole-study results and caveats: Unmutated variant regions are reportedly targeted by nearly half of spike-specific TCRs.

Trimming cost V 5 bases and J 0 bases, with 11 bases left between them. The CDR3 extends over 14 amino acids. CDR1 is SEHNR, CDR2 FQNEAQ, per germline (reference sequence). Assay: immunoSEQ multiplex PCR; the TCRdb copy retains only in-frame clones and omits some. The sample carries roughly 120,000 clones, approximately 85% recorded once. In the case of this clone: Its target is unknown.

The receptor was isolated from an adult in good health. This specimen consisted of peripheral blood, obtained on day 0 of MenACWY control vaccination. The V call is TRBV7-9, the J call TRBJ2-7; D gene ambiguous. CDR3 sequence: CASSPVWDSYEQYF. For the CDR3, the DNA is TGTGCCAGCAGCCCCGTTTGGGACTCCTACGAGCAGTACTTC.